Following are 21 T cell receptor beta chains from one sample sequenced in a study of CD8+CD57+ T cells in acquired aplastic anemia. Patients sequenced had flow cytometry evidence of CD8+CD57+ cell expansion. The template for TCR beta VDJ and CDR3 sequence profiling was genomic DNA. Each CDR3 protein gets one entry after TCRdb re-called the reads with MiXCR. The data show a few hundred thousand distinct CDR3 sequences, approximately 32% seen once. Sequenced input: sorted CD4+, CD8+, or CD8+CD57+ T cells (not recorded which) from PBMCs. The receptors derive from a human donor with aplastic anemia.

Points on this clonotype: Because it lacks the conserved phenylalanine or tryptophan at the end, this CDR3 is likely a read error. The chain combines TRBV15 with TRBJ1-4, with 8 bases identical to TRBD1. The germline V gene encodes CDR1 LNHNV and CDR2 YYDKDF (reference sequence). The CDR3 runs 15 residues. After removal of 4 bases from V and 5 bases from J, the junction contained 6 bases not matched to a gene. This CDR3 reads CATSKDRGRNEKLFL. CDR3 DNA sequence: TGTGCCACCAGCAAAGACAGGGGACGCAATGAAAAACTGTTTTTA.

A note on this clonotype: The CDR3 ends on some other residue instead of the conserved phenylalanine or tryptophan, so this is likely a read error. No DNA is shown, since the ends of the CDR3 on it are uncertain; the CDR3 is the one TCRdb lists. J is TRBJ1-6 and V is TRBV10-3. The CDR3 is made up of 8 amino acids, end residues included. Germline CDR1 ENHRY, CDR2 SYGVKD. CDR3 sequence: CAISEPRR.

This clonotype was observed a single time. Germline and junction disagree at one end, which may indicate a read error. The chain combines TRBV11-1 with TRBJ2-1; TRBD2 aligns across 7 bases. Germline V gene data show CDR1 as SGHAT and CDR2 as FQDESV (reference sequence). This CDR3 contains 15 residues. CDR3 loop: CASSLRIREEVEQLF. The DNA of the CDR3 is TGTGCCAGCAGCCTCCGGATCCGGGAGGAGGTTGAGCAGCTCTTC. The full variable domain, its missing parts supplied by reference TRBV11-1 and TRBJ2-1, is EAEVAQSPRYKITEKSQAVAFWCDPISGHATLYWYRQILGQGPELLVQFQDESVVDDSQLPKDRFSAERLKGVDSTLKIQPAELGDSAMYLCASSLRIREEVEQLFGPGTRLTVL.

The CDR3 bases are TGTGCCACCAGTGATCCGCCGGGAGGGAACACCGGGGAGCTGTTTTTT. It specifies CATSDPPGGNTGELFF. The chain has TRBV24-1 and TRBJ2-2, with 7 positions matching TRBD2. CDR1 KGHDR and CDR2 SFDVKD come from the germline V gene. The CDR3 contains 16 residues. V shed 3 bases and J 1 base; nucleotides not matched to a gene: 4.

The V and J genes are TRBV7-3 and TRBJ2-1, with 7 bases that match TRBD2. The V segment lost 6 bases and the J segment 9 bases; nucleotides outside the gene matches: 8. From germline, CDR1 is SGHTA and CDR2 FQGTGA. The CDR3 length is 13 residues. This CDR3 is CASRQAGISEQFF. DNA for the CDR3: TGTGCCAGCAGGCAAGCGGGAATCAGTGAGCAGTTCTTC.

This clonotype was counted only a few times. The chain links TRBV2 to TRBJ1-2; D is possibly TRBD1 (5 bases). CDR1 and CDR2 from the germline V gene are SNHLY and FYNNEI. This CDR3 region has 14 residues. Trimming took 5 bases from V and 5 from J, leaving 15 bases between them. The CDR3 DNA follows: TGTGCCAGCAGTTACGGGAGGGGAGGGTATGGCTACACCTTC. This codes for CASSYGRGGYGYTF.

This sequence joins TRBV5-1 and TRBJ2-3; D is possibly TRBD1 (5 bases). This CDR3 is built from 15 residues. Per the germline V gene, CDR1 is SGHRS and CDR2 is YFSETQ. Trimming pared 0 bases from V and 2 bases from J, leaving 10 bases between. The CDR3 DNA is TGCGCCAGCAGCTTGGTGGACACTCCCACAGATACGCAGTATTTT. Its translation: CASSLVDTPTDTQYF.

The rearrangement links TRBV5-1 to TRBJ1-1; D remains unclear. The CDR3 totals 13 residues. With 0 bases removed from V and 4 bases from J, the gap between germline ends came to 7 bases. Germline CDR1 reads SGHRS; CDR2 reads YFSETQ. CDR3 amino acids: CASSLARFTEAFF. CDR3 nucleotide sequence: TGCGCCAGCAGCTTGGCCAGGTTCACTGAAGCTTTCTTT.

This clonotype was seen repeatedly, ten times or more. The chain uses TRBV10-3 and TRBJ2-1; TRBD2 agrees at 8 bases. Germline loops: CDR1 ENHRY, CDR2 SYGVKD. This CDR3 comprises 17 residues. The V and J ends lost 3 bases and 5 bases, in that order; junction bases with no gene match: 12. The CDR3 here is CAISDPLGRGVNNEQFF. The CDR3 region has the DNA TGTGCCATCAGTGATCCCCTAGGGCGGGGGGTCAACAATGAGCAGTTCTTC.

This clonotype came up many times. The J gene is TRBJ2-3, the V gene TRBV20-1, with D hard to call. The CDR3 is 13 residues long. From germline, CDR1 is DFQATT and CDR2 SNEGSKA (reference sequence). V lost 0 bases and J lost 4, with 8 bases in between. The CDR3 region has the DNA TGCAGTGCTAGAGATACGGGCGCAGATACGCAGTATTTT. Translating it yields CSARDTGADTQYF.

This clonotype has just a few counts. This chain joins TRBV12-3 or TRBV12-4 and TRBJ2-7; TRBD2 agrees at 7 bases. The CDR3 totals 15 residues. The V and J ends lost 1 base and 1 base, in that order; junction bases with no gene match: 4. The CDR3 region is CASSLGAGVSYEQYF. DNA for the CDR3: TGTGCCAGCAGTTTAGGGGCGGGGGTGTCCTACGAGCAGTACTTC.

This clonotype was observed a few times. The J gene is TRBJ2-5, the V gene TRBV9; no clear D. The CDR3 is 13 amino acids. Germline V gene data show CDR1 as SGDLS and CDR2 as YYNGEE. Trimming took 0 bases from V and 5 from J, leaving 8 bases between them. The CDR3 here is CASSVGVWETQYF. The CDR3 nucleotides read TGTGCCAGCAGCGTAGGAGTGTGGGAGACCCAGTACTTC. The whole variable domain, filled in from reference TRBV9 and TRBJ2-5, reads DSGVTQTPKHLITATGQRVTLRCSPRSGDLSVYWYQQSLDQGLQFLIQYYNGEERAKGNILERFSAQQFPDLHSELNLSSLELGDSALYFCASSVGVWETQYFGPGTRLLVL.

This clonotype was recorded many times. V gene TRBV19 combines with J gene TRBJ1-2, with D tentatively TRBD1 (5 bases). The CDR3 has 15 amino acids. Trimming removed 5 bases at V and 2 bases at J, with 15 bases between. Germline CDR1 LNHDA, CDR2 SQIVND (reference sequence). CDR3 in DNA: TGTGCCAGTAGTGGAACAAGGGGAAACAACTATGGCTACACCTTC. It yields the protein CASSGTRGNNYGYTF.

CDR3 amino acids: CASSKGAGLDTEAFF. DNA of the CDR3: TGTGCCAGCAGCAAAGGGGCAGGGCTTGACACTGAAGCTTTCTTT. The chain couples TRBV7-2 to TRBJ1-1; D possibly corresponds to TRBD1 (5 bases). Trimming removed 5 bases from V and 3 bases from J, with 16 bases in between. Germline assignment: CDR1 SGHTA and CDR2 FQGNSA. CDR3 length: 15 amino acids.

This clonotype was observed at least ten times. V gene TRBV19 combines with J gene TRBJ1-1, with 7 bases identical to TRBD1. In germline, CDR1 is LNHDA, CDR2 SQIVND (reference sequence). The V and J ends lost 7 bases and 0 bases, in that order; junction bases with no gene match: 8. The CDR3 is 15 residues long. CDR3 DNA sequence: TGTGCCAGTAAAACCGGGACAGTAATGAACACTGAAGCTTTCTTT. Amino acids: CASKTGTVMNTEAFF.

The V gene is TRBV9, the J gene TRBJ2-1; unclear D gene. V lost 3 bases to trimming and J lost 3 bases, with 13 bases between them. The CDR3 runs to 15 residues. CDR1 and CDR2 (germline): SGDLS, YYNGEE. CDR3 coding DNA: TGTGCCAGCAGCGCGGATGGCGCCGACTACAATGAGCAGTTCTTC. Residues: CASSADGADYNEQFF.

V and J are TRBV10-3 and TRBJ1-5; 9 bases line up with TRBD1. CDR1 ENHRY and CDR2 SYGVKD come from the germline V gene. V trimming: 5 bases; J trimming: 6 bases; junction bases outside the gene matches: 5. The CDR3 sequence is 14 residues long. Written as DNA, the CDR3 is TGTGCCATCAGTCGCGGACAGGGGATTCAGCCCCAGCATTTT. As protein: CAISRGQGIQPQHF.

The CDR3 coding sequence is TGTGCCAGCAGCTGGAACAGCGACCTGAACACTGAAGCTTTCTTT. This codes for CASSWNSDLNTEAFF. The chain has TRBV5-4 and TRBJ1-1; D is unclear. This CDR3 is built from 15 residues. V lost 3 bases and J 0 bases, leaving 12 bases between the germline ends. Per germline, CDR1 SGHNT and CDR2 YYREEE (reference sequence).

The sample holds many counts of this clonotype. The chain joins TRBV20-1 to TRBJ1-6, with TRBD1 as a possible D gene (6 bases). This CDR3 has 14 amino acids. Germline V lookup: CDR1 DFQATT, CDR2 SNEGSKA (reference sequence). V lost 7 bases and J lost 5, with 15 bases in between. CDR3 nucleotides: TGCAGTGTGGGGGCGCGGAGTAATAATTCACCCCTCCACTTT. It translates to CSVGARSNNSPLHF.

The sample holds a few counts of this clonotype. The genes are TRBV3-1 and TRBJ1-2; D call uncertain. V lost 0 bases and J 3 bases, leaving 8 bases between the germline ends. This CDR3 has 14 amino acids. In germline, CDR1 is LGHDT, CDR2 YNNKEL (reference sequence). The CDR3 DNA follows: TGTGCCAGCAGCCAAGATGGGGTCCACTATGGCTACACCTTC. As protein: CASSQDGVHYGYTF.

A single count supports this clonotype. Since a much larger clone is just one base distant, this may be a read error. The rearrangement links TRBV2 to TRBJ2-1; TRBD2 agrees at 10 bases. Germline-derived CDR1 and CDR2 are SNHLY and FYNNEI. Trimming at V came to 4 bases and at J to 3 bases, leaving 0 bases not matched to a gene. The CDR3 runs 14 residues. The CDR3 nucleotides read TGTGCCAGCAGTGGACTAGCGGGCTACAATGAGCAGTTCTTC. This gives the protein CASSGLAGYNEQFF.